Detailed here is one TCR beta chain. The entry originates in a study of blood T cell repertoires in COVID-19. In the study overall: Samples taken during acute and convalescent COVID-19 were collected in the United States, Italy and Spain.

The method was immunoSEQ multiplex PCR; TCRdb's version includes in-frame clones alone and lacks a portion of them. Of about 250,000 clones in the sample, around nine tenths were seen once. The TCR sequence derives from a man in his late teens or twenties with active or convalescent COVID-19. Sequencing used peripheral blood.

Here the CDR3 reads CASSEGVGTRGPGQPQHF. CDR3 coding DNA: TGTGCCAGCAGTGAAGGGGTCGGGACCAGGGGGCCGGGTCAGCCCCAGCATTTT. The V gene is TRBV6-1, the J gene TRBJ1-5; 8 bases are a match to TRBD1. CDR1 is MNHNS, CDR2 SASEGT, per germline. This CDR3 spans 18 amino acids. J gave up 6 bases and V 1 base, and 14 bases lay outside the gene matches.